Below are 28 T cell receptor beta chains sequenced from a single sample in a study of T-cell memory formation after mild COVID-19 (dated by TCRdb to 2020 to 2022). Libraries were built with 5' RACE. Sequencing instrument: Illumina NovaSeq 6000. TCRdb trimmed public reads at Q25 via fastp, called clones via MiXCR and kept in-frame beta chains. All rows with the same CDR3 protein become a single entry with the most common DNA and genes. Recorded for this sample are some 250,000 distinct CDR3 sequences; approximately 10% of them occurred a single time. Around 21% of the sample is in the top ten clones. Sequenced: PBMCs or a T cell subset sorted from them (not recorded which). The receptors shown here come from a man in his late teens or twenties who had mild COVID-19 (a few samples of this study predate the infection). The sample titles of this study are shuffled in the database, so cell type and time point are left out; the donor was told from shared clones.

In its sample, this clonotype was seen a few times. V and J are TRBV18 and TRBJ1-1; D call uncertain. The germline V and J ends were trimmed by 4 bases and 3 bases, with 12 bases remaining between them. This CDR3 region has 14 residues. CDR1 KGHSH and CDR2 LQKENI come from the germline V gene. The CDR3: CASSLIRTDTEAFF. CDR3 coding DNA: TGTGCCAGCTCACTAATCAGGACGGACACTGAAGCTTTCTTT.

This clonotype showed up just a few times. A read error may produce the germline difference seen at one junction end. The chain has TRBV29-1 and TRBJ2-3; the D gene is possibly TRBD2 (5 bases). This CDR3 contains 9 residues. Germline V lookup: CDR1 SQVTM, CDR2 ANQGSEA. DNA for the CDR3: TGCAGCGTTGAAGGTTTGGGGAGATTT. Translated, it gives CSVEGLGRF.

This clonotype was found a few times. The rearrangement joins TRBV7-2 to TRBJ2-1; 9 bases are a match to TRBD2. From germline, CDR1 is SGHTA and CDR2 FQGNSA. The CDR3 is made up of 16 amino acids. Germline trimming cut 5 bases from V and 0 bases from J; bases unmatched to any gene: 5. The CDR3 coding sequence is TGTGCCAGCAGCATTGCGGGGGGGAGCTCCTACAATGAGCAGTTCTTC. Its translation: CASSIAGGSSYNEQFF.

The V and J genes are TRBV4-1 and TRBJ2-7, with 7 nucleotides matching TRBD1. This CDR3 region has 14 residues. Germline values: CDR1 MGHRA, CDR2 YSYEKL. V lost 3 bases to trimming and J lost 1 base; unmatched junction nucleotides: 3. The CDR3: CASSHRQGSYEQYF. The CDR3 bases are TGCGCCAGCAGCCACAGACAGGGTTCCTACGAGCAGTACTTC.

The CDR3 DNA reads TGTGCCAGTACTCAGGACCTTCTTCGGGATGAGCAGTTCTTC. Protein sequence: CASTQDLLRDEQFF. This chain links TRBV7-9 with TRBJ2-1; D ambiguous. Germline V gene sequence: CDR1 SEHNR, CDR2 FQNEAQ (reference sequence). This CDR3 spans 14 amino acids. V was trimmed by 9 bases and J by 8 bases, leaving 20 bases between them.

In its sample, this clonotype was seen many times. The V gene is TRBV12-3 or TRBV12-4, the J gene TRBJ2-5; the D gene is possibly TRBD2 (5 bases). The CDR3 consists of 14 residues. Trimming took 5 bases from V and 1 from J, leaving 11 bases between them. CDR3 sequence (DNA): TGTGCCAGCAGTAGAGGGTTCCGCCAAGAGACCCAGTACTTC. It encodes CASSRGFRQETQYF.

This chain uses TRBV4-2 with TRBJ1-4; D gene uncertain. Trimming took off 0 bases at V and 0 bases at J, with 8 bases between the two ends. The CDR3 is 16 residues long. Germline V gene sequence: CDR1 LGHNA, CDR2 YNFKEQ. As DNA, the CDR3 is TGTGCCAGCAGCCAAGATTATGCTGCAACTAATGAAAAACTGTTTTTT. It is translated as CASSQDYAATNEKLFF.

This clonotype has more than one count but fewer than ten. The chain joins TRBV20-1 to TRBJ2-2; D is possibly TRBD1 or TRBD2 (5 bases each). The germline CDR1 and CDR2 sequences are DFQATT and SNEGSKA (reference sequence). V lost 6 bases to trimming and J lost 6 bases, with 17 bases between them. The CDR3 is made up of 14 amino acids. CDR3 amino acids: CSAPVGARAGELFF. The CDR3 coding sequence is TGCAGTGCCCCCGTCGGGGCACGCGCCGGGGAGCTGTTTTTT.

There are a few counts of this clonotype. The rearrangement links TRBV3-1 to TRBJ1-3, with TRBD1 identical over 7 bases. The CDR3 totals 16 residues. Germline V CDR1 and CDR2: LGHDT, YNNKEL (reference sequence). V was pared by 4 bases and J by 2 bases, with 8 bases of the junction left unmatched. The CDR3 DNA sequence: TGTGCCAGCAGCCTCCTCCACGACAGGGCTGGAAACACCATATATTTT. Translating gives CASSLLHDRAGNTIYF.

This clonotype has only a few counts. The J gene is TRBJ2-5, the V gene TRBV20-1, with 9 bases identical to TRBD2. Germline loops: CDR1 DFQATT, CDR2 SNEGSKA (reference sequence). The trim removed 3 bases at V and 5 bases at J, leaving 10 bases unmatched. The CDR3 length is 15 residues. This chain's CDR3 is CSARASGTWVETQYF. For the CDR3, the DNA is TGCAGTGCTAGGGCTAGCGGGACCTGGGTGGAGACCCAGTACTTC.

This clonotype was seen a few times. The chain uses TRBV6-1 and TRBJ2-7; D is unclear. The germline V gene has CDR1 MNHNS and CDR2 SASEGT. The CDR3 consists of 13 residues. V was trimmed by 2 bases and J by 2 bases, leaving 7 bases between them. The CDR3 here is CASSESGPYEQYV. For the CDR3, the DNA is TGTGCCAGCAGTGAAAGTGGCCCCTACGAGCAGTACGTC.

The chain combines TRBV12-3 or TRBV12-4 with TRBJ1-4; D is uncertain. CDR3 size: 12 residues. V was shortened by 3 bases and J by 10 bases, with 9 bases between the two germline ends. The CDR3 DNA reads TGTGCCAGCAGTTTCCCGCAGGCAAAACTGTTTTTT. Its protein is CASSFPQAKLFF.

This clonotype was observed a handful of times. This chain joins TRBV20-1 and TRBJ2-5; D unclear. Germline CDR1 reads DFQATT; CDR2 reads SNEGSKA (reference sequence). The CDR3 totals 14 residues. Trimming shortened V by 1 base and J by 4 bases, and 13 bases separated the two germline ends. The CDR3 DNA is TGCAGTGCTAGAGTAAAGCTTTTAGTAGAGACCCAGTACTTC. It specifies CSARVKLLVETQYF.

This clonotype has at least ten counts. The chain is built from TRBV3-1 and TRBJ1-6, with D possibly being TRBD1 (5 bases). Trimming left V 7 bases short and J 10 bases short, with 14 bases between. Germline lookup yields CDR1 LGHDT and CDR2 YNNKEL (reference sequence). The CDR3 consists of 13 residues. DNA for the CDR3: TGTGCCAGCACCATAACAGCAGGGTCACCCCTCCACTTT. It is translated as CASTITAGSPLHF.

This clonotype has just a few counts. The chain employs TRBV5-5 and TRBJ1-3; 9 bases align to TRBD1. Germline loops: CDR1 SGHKS, CDR2 YYEKEE (reference sequence). With 4 bases clipped from V and 4 bases from J, the junction kept 6 bases outside the gene matches. The CDR3 extends over 15 amino acids. The CDR3 reads CASSGRTGAGNTIYF. The CDR3, as DNA: TGTGCCAGCAGCGGACGGACAGGGGCAGGAAACACCATATATTTT.

In its sample, this clonotype was seen many times. This chain links TRBV27 with TRBJ2-7, with 9 bases that match TRBD1. J lost 4 bases, V lost 6 bases, and 10 bases had no gene match. Germline values: CDR1 MNHEY, CDR2 SMNVEV (reference sequence). The CDR3 runs to 15 residues. This CDR3 reads CASSPYRGLGYEQYF. The CDR3 coding sequence is TGTGCCAGCAGCCCTTACAGGGGGCTCGGGTACGAGCAGTACTTC.

The chain links TRBV29-1 to TRBJ2-7, with 12 bases fitting TRBD2. Germline loops: CDR1 SQVTM, CDR2 ANQGSEA. The CDR3 sequence is 18 residues long. Unmatched junction bases numbered 14, after V lost 1 base and J lost 4 bases. The chain's CDR3 is CSVEGRTSGGTEGYEQYF. CDR3 nucleotides: TGCAGCGTTGAAGGGCGAACTAGCGGGGGGACCGAAGGGTACGAGCAGTACTTC.

V is TRBV6-1 and J is TRBJ1-1, with TRBD1 matching 11 bases. This CDR3 has 16 amino acids. Per the germline V gene, CDR1 is MNHNS and CDR2 is SASEGT. V gave up 1 base and J gave up 5 bases; unmatched junction bases: 6. The CDR3 DNA is TGTGCCAGCAGTGAAGGACCGGGACAGGGGGGTACTGAAGCTTTCTTT. It specifies CASSEGPGQGGTEAFF.

Many counts were recorded for this clonotype. The CDR3 nucleotides are TGTGCCAGCTCAGTGGGACTCGCCGGAGGTGAGCAGTTCTTC. This codes for CASSVGLAGGEQFF. The chain links TRBV18 to TRBJ2-1; perhaps TRBD2 as D (6 bases). This CDR3 has 14 residues. The V end lost 5 bases, the J end lost 9 bases, and 17 bases lay between the germline ends. Germline V lookup: CDR1 KGHSH, CDR2 LQKENI.

This chain joins TRBV5-1 and TRBJ2-1, with D uncertain. The V and J ends lost 4 bases and 8 bases respectively, with 16 bases between them. The CDR3 extends over 14 amino acids. Germline CDR1 is SGHRS and CDR2 is YFSETQ. This chain's CDR3 is CASSTRAVGDEQFF. The CDR3, as DNA: TGCGCCAGCAGCACCCGGGCCGTCGGAGATGAGCAGTTCTTC. The complete variable domain, with remaining parts taken from reference TRBV5-1 and TRBJ2-1, reads KAGVTQTPRYLIKTRGQQVTLSCSPISGHRSVSWYQQTPGQGLQFLFEYFSETQRNKGNFPGRFSGRQFSNSRSEMNVSTLELGDSALYLCASSTRAVGDEQFFGPGTRLTVL.

This clonotype was seen a handful of times. CDR3: CASSVVGTGEETQYF. Here the CDR3 DNA reads TGTGCCAGCAGCGTAGTCGGGACAGGGGAAGAGACCCAGTACTTC. V usage is TRBV9 and J usage is TRBJ2-5; TRBD1 aligns across 10 bases. Germline CDR1 reads SGDLS; CDR2 reads YYNGEE. V shed 0 bases, J shed 3 bases, and the junction held 2 bases outside the gene matches. The CDR3 length is 15 residues.

This clonotype appeared a few times. The chain joins TRBV12-3 or TRBV12-4 to TRBJ1-1, with 7 bases aligning to TRBD1. V was pared by 3 bases and J by 7 bases, with 11 bases of the junction left unmatched. The CDR3 totals 15 residues. CDR3 DNA sequence: TGTGCCAGCAGTTTGAGAGCAGGGACAGACAGTGAAGCTTTCTTT. Translating it yields CASSLRAGTDSEAFF.

In its sample, this clonotype was seen a few times. The CDR3 DNA is TGTGCCAGCAGTTTACGATCCACTATCTATACCTTC. It is translated as CASSLRSTIYTF. The chain uses TRBV12-3 or TRBV12-4 and TRBJ1-2; D unresolved. The ends were cut back, 2 bases at V and 14 bases at J, with 15 bases in the middle. The CDR3 is made up of 12 amino acids.

The V and J genes are TRBV5-5 and TRBJ1-1, with D unclear. The V gene lost 2 bases and the J gene lost 2 bases, with 10 bases spanning the gap. This CDR3 is built from 14 residues. Germline CDR1 and CDR2: SGHKS and YYEKEE (reference sequence). Written as DNA, the CDR3 is TGTGCCAGCAGCTTATACTTCAGCAACACTGAAGCTTTCTTT. This translates into CASSLYFSNTEAFF.

This clonotype came up a few times. A junction end diverges from the germline sequence, so it may reflect a read error. V is TRBV7-7 and J is TRBJ1-5, with 7 bases matching TRBD1. Germline values: CDR1 SSHAT, CDR2 FNYEAQ (reference sequence). The CDR3 extends over 18 amino acids. The CDR3 bases are TGTGCTAGCAGCCTCTTAGGGTGGTTACAGGGGTTTAATCAGCCCCAGCATTTT. Residues: CASSLLGWLQGFNQPQHF.

The rearrangement links TRBV20-1 to TRBJ1-1, with 7 positions matching TRBD1. V shed 6 bases, J shed 11 bases, and the junction held 30 bases outside the gene matches. CDR1 and CDR2 (germline): DFQATT, SNEGSKA (reference sequence). The length of the CDR3 is 18 residues. The CDR3 coding sequence is TGCAGTGCCACTGAGAGAGACAGGGAGAGAGGGAGAGGCCGAGAGGCTTTCTTT. Translated: CSATERDRERGRGREAFF.

This clonotype was picked up a small number of times. The chain combines TRBV24-1 with TRBJ1-1; no reliable D call. Trimming shortened V by 7 bases and J by 5 bases, and 13 bases separated the two germline ends. CDR1 KGHDR and CDR2 SFDVKD come from the germline V gene. CDR3 length equals 13 residues. CDR3 loop: CATRTPAGTEAFF. The CDR3 DNA sequence: TGTGCCACCAGAACCCCTGCGGGAACTGAAGCTTTCTTT.

This chain links TRBV7-2 with TRBJ2-5; TRBD2 matches at 12 bases. CDR1 and CDR2 from the germline V gene are SGHTA and FQGNSA. The CDR3 is 17 amino acids. The ends lost 1 base at V and 2 bases at J; junction bases unmatched: 5. The CDR3 nucleotides read TGTGCCAGCAGCTTAGTTGCTGGACTAGCGGGGCAAGAGACCCAGTACTTC. Its translation is CASSLVAGLAGQETQYF.